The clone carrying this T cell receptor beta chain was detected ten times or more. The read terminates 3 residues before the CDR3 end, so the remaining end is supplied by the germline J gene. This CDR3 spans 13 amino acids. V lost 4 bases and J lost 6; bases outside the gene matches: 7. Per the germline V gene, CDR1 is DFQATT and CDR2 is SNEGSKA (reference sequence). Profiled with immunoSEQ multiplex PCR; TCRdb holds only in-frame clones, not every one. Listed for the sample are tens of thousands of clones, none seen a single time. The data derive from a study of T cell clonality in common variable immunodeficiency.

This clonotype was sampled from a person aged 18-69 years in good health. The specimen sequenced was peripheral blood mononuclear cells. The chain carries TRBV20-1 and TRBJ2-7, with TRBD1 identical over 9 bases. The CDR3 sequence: CSANPGQGSEQYF. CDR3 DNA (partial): TGCAGTGCTAATCCGGGACAGGGAAGCGAG.